One and the same sample provided the 14 T cell receptor beta chains below, sequenced in a study of control samples from healthy donors and cancer patients (dated by TCRdb to between 2020 and 2021). The method behind the library was the immunoSEQ multiplex PCR assay. What TCRdb holds here is the immuneACCESS table cut down to in-frame rearrangements. Part of the clones is not present; checked against another copy, under half of the missing clones reflect an unresolved V gene, and the others are unexplained. The sample profile shows around 130,000 clones; more than 70% of them were found once. The top ten clonotypes cover under 40% of the sample. Sequencing was carried out using blood. Every receptor here comes from a man aged 50-60 years in good health.

The chain has TRBV5-5 and TRBJ1-4, with 10 bases aligning to TRBD1. Germline CDR1 is SGHKS and CDR2 is YYEKEE (reference sequence). The ends lost 3 bases at V and 3 bases at J; junction bases unmatched: 11. CDR3 length: 18 residues. The CDR3 DNA sequence: TGTGCCAGCAGCTCCGACATAGCCGGGACAGGGGCTAATGAAAAACTGTTTTTT. Protein sequence: CASSSDIAGTGANEKLFF.

CDR3 loop: CASSVRDRNFPGNTIYF. DNA of the CDR3: TGTGCCAGCAGCGTACGGGACAGGAATTTCCCTGGAAACACCATATATTTT. The chain employs TRBV9 and TRBJ1-3; 8 bases align to TRBD1. There are 17 residues in the CDR3. The V gene end was trimmed by 1 base and the J gene end by 2 bases; junction bases not matched to a gene: 8. Germline loops: CDR1 SGDLS, CDR2 YYNGEE.

This chain uses TRBV10-3 with TRBJ1-1, with D possibly being TRBD1 (6 bases). This CDR3 is built from 14 residues. V was clipped by 7 bases and J by 4 bases, with 16 bases between them. Germline lookup yields CDR1 ENHRY and CDR2 SYGVKD. The CDR3 here is CAIKRGGSVTEAFF. CDR3 in DNA: TGTGCCATCAAAAGGGGGGGATCGGTCACTGAAGCTTTCTTT.

The chain links TRBV7-9 to TRBJ2-1; 9 bases agree with TRBD1. With 2 bases clipped from V and 5 bases from J, the junction kept 4 bases outside the gene matches. CDR1 is SEHNR, CDR2 FQNEAQ, per germline (reference sequence). This CDR3 has 15 residues. The CDR3 DNA follows: TGTGCCAGCAGCTTATTCGGGACAGGGAACAATGAGCAGTTCTTC. Translation: CASSLFGTGNNEQFF.

This chain links TRBV27 with TRBJ1-6, with TRBD1 matching 9 bases. The trim removed 3 bases at V and 3 bases at J, leaving 0 bases unmatched. Germline V gene lookup returns CDR1 MNHEY and CDR2 SMNVEV (reference sequence). This CDR3 spans 15 amino acids. The CDR3 loop is CASSLGQGYNSPLHF. The CDR3 DNA reads TGTGCCAGCAGTTTGGGACAGGGCTATAATTCACCCCTCCACTTT.

J is TRBJ1-4 and V is TRBV3-1 (or the pseudogene TRBV3-2); D is unclear. The CDR3 is 15 amino acids. The V end lost 3 bases, the J end lost 2 bases, and 10 bases lay between the germline ends. CDR1 is LGHDT and CDR2 is YNNKEL in the germline V gene (reference sequence). This CDR3 is CASSQDGLTNEKLFF. In nucleotides, the CDR3 is TGTGCCAGCAGCCAGGATGGGCTGACTAATGAAAAACTGTTTTTT.

The rearrangement uses TRBV2 and TRBJ2-7; 9 nucleotides match TRBD1. The length of the CDR3 is 15 residues. The V segment lost 7 bases and the J segment 3 bases; nucleotides outside the gene matches: 10. CDR1 is SNHLY, CDR2 FYNNEI, per germline. CDR3 bases: TGTGCCAGCACCTCTGCGGGACAGGGCAACTACGAGCAGTACTTC. It yields the protein CASTSAGQGNYEQYF.

V is TRBV2 and J is TRBJ2-3; 9 nucleotides agree with TRBD2. The CDR3 consists of 15 residues. Trimming took 5 bases from V and 0 from J; bases not matched to a gene: 3. Germline assignment: CDR1 SNHLY and CDR2 FYNNEI. The CDR3 protein is CASSQRGASTDTQYF. The CDR3 DNA sequence: TGTGCCAGCAGTCAGCGGGGGGCGAGCACAGATACGCAGTATTTT.

This chain uses TRBV25-1 with TRBJ1-5; D ambiguous. There are 12 residues in the CDR3. Germline V CDR1 and CDR2: MGHDK, SYGVNS. V was cut by 5 bases and J by 4 bases, with 6 bases left in between. This CDR3 reads CASSLGNQPQHF. DNA for the CDR3: TGTGCCAGCAGTCTGGGGAATCAGCCCCAGCATTTT. Full variable domain (outside the CDR3, taken from reference TRBV25-1 and TRBJ1-5): EADIYQTPRYLVIGTGKKITLECSQTMGHDKMYWYQQDPGMELHLIHYSYGVNSTEKGDLSSESTVSRIRTEHFPLTLESARPSHTSQYLCASSLGNQPQHFGDGTRLSIL.

Concerning this clone: Distinct nucleotide sequences in the sample also encode this CDR3. This rearrangement joins TRBV7-9 to TRBJ1-1; 8 bases fit TRBD1. The V gene's germline CDR1 is SEHNR and CDR2 FQNEAQ (reference sequence). The CDR3 runs to 13 residues. V lost 6 bases, J lost 4 bases, and 4 bases stayed unmatched. The CDR3 protein is CASSSQGGTEAFF. CDR3 bases: TGTGCCAGCAGTTCACAGGGGGGCACTGAAGCTTTCTTT.

The sample holds one count of this clone. The chain has TRBV9 and TRBJ2-2; D gene unclear. From germline, CDR1 is SGDLS and CDR2 YYNGEE. The CDR3 has 12 residues. V lost 1 base and J lost 4, with 2 bases in between. The CDR3 DNA is TGTGCCAGCAGCGTACGCACCGGGGAGCTGTTTTTT. This translates into CASSVRTGELFF.

J is TRBJ2-1 and V is TRBV6-1; no reliable D call. The germline V gene encodes CDR1 MNHNS and CDR2 SASEGT. V lost 4 bases, J lost 1 base, and 20 bases lay in between. This CDR3 region has 18 residues. The CDR3 DNA reads TGTGCCAGCAGTGTTTTAGACGACGACACCGCATCCTACAATGAGCAGTTCTTC. It codes for CASSVLDDDTASYNEQFF.

V is TRBV7-2 and J is TRBJ2-3; TRBD2 agrees at 13 bases. CDR3 length: 17 amino acids. Germline V gene lookup returns CDR1 SGHTA and CDR2 FQGNSA. The J segment lost 0 bases and the V segment lost 5 bases, leaving 5 bases of the junction unmatched. The CDR3 nucleotides read TGTGCCAGCAGCACGGGACTAGCGGGGATTAGCACAGATACGCAGTATTTT. This encodes CASSTGLAGISTDTQYF.

The rearrangement uses TRBV6-2 or TRBV6-3 and TRBJ1-5; 10 bases map to TRBD1. V was pared by 4 bases and J by 2 bases, with 11 bases of the junction left unmatched. The CDR3 is made up of 18 amino acids. CDR1 MNHEY and CDR2 SVGEGT come from the germline V gene. The DNA for the CDR3 is TGTGCCAGCAGTTCCGTAAGACAGGGGGCCCAGGGCAATCAGCCCCAGCATTTT. Translation: CASSSVRQGAQGNQPQHF.